The text below deals with one TCR beta chain. The antigen is unknown. Quantitative 5'-RACE with molecular barcodes produced the TCR beta libraries. TCRdb recomputed calls from the 5' RACE reads with MiXCR, one row per CDR3 protein. The sample lists about 350,000 distinct CDR3 sequences; 20% to 25% were seen once. These data belong to a study of CD8 T cells in ankylosing spondylitis. General study results and limits: Significant enrichment of disease-linked clones was reportedly seen in matched ankylosing spondylitis synovial fluid. A TCR beta motif of fewer than 10 highly homologous variants seemed to mark ankylosing spondylitis blood. Certain motif variants had earlier appeared in reactive arthritis synovial fluid and blood.

The sequenced sample was blood, either unsorted or a sorted T cell fraction (not recorded which). The clonotype originates from a male donor with ankylosing spondylitis or in good health (not recorded which).

CDR3 bases: TGTGCCAGCTCACCACCCAAGGGGTGGGAGGAAGATACGCAGTATTTT. This gives the protein CASSPPKGWEEDTQYF. This rearrangement joins TRBV18 to TRBJ2-3; perhaps TRBD2 as D (6 bases). CDR3 length: 16 amino acids. The V and J ends lost 0 bases and 5 bases respectively, with 15 bases between them. Germline V gene data show CDR1 as KGHSH and CDR2 as LQKENI. The entire variable domain, with the rest obtained from reference TRBV18 and TRBJ2-3, is as follows: NAGVMQNPRHLVRRRGQEARLRCSPMKGHSHVYWYRQLPEEGLKFMVYLQKENIIDESGMPKERFSAEFPKEGPSILRIQQVVRGDSAAYFCASSPPKGWEEDTQYFGPGTRLTVL.